The next 11 T cell receptor beta chains were all read from a single sample in a study of identical twins. TCRdb processed the 5' RACE reads anew with MiXCR; each CDR3 protein has one entry. The sample includes 1.5 million or so distinct CDR3 sequences, 32% seen only once; the top ten take roughly 0.3%. Sequencing used cord blood. The origin of the receptors is a newborn girl in good health.

This chain connects TRBV5-1 to TRBJ2-1, with D perhaps being TRBD1 or TRBD2 (5 bases each). Germline loops: CDR1 SGHRS, CDR2 YFSETQ. The CDR3 extends over 16 amino acids. V was clipped by 4 bases and J by 2 bases, with 16 bases between them. The chain's CDR3 is CASSAQVRGPYNEQFF. CDR3 coding DNA: TGCGCCAGCAGCGCCCAAGTACGGGGCCCCTACAATGAGCAGTTCTTC.

The chain recombines TRBV7-2 with TRBJ1-3; D is uncertain. The CDR3 totals 17 residues. Trimming removed 5 bases at V and 1 base at J, with 18 bases between. Germline V gives CDR1 SGHTA, CDR2 FQGNSA. Written as DNA, the CDR3 is TGTGCCAGCAGCCCTTGGGCAATGTGGGGTTCTGGAAACACCATATATTTT. Amino acid sequence: CASSPWAMWGSGNTIYF.

The V call is TRBV5-1, the J call TRBJ1-2, with 7 bases lining up with TRBD1. The germline V gene has CDR1 SGHRS and CDR2 YFSETQ. The CDR3 has 14 amino acids. J gave up 9 bases and V 4 bases, and 12 bases lay outside the gene matches. CDR3 sequence (DNA): TGCGCCAGCAGCCTCGGCGACAGGGCGTTTAGCTACACCTTC. Amino acids: CASSLGDRAFSYTF.

This clonotype was seen more than once but under ten times. The CDR3 region has the DNA TGTGCCAGCAGCTTCGCGGCAGTCATGAACACTGAAGCTTTCTTT. It yields the protein CASSFAAVMNTEAFF. The genes are TRBV7-2 and TRBJ1-1, with unresolved D. V was cut by 3 bases and J by 0 bases, with 11 bases left in between. Germline V CDR1 and CDR2: SGHTA, FQGNSA. This CDR3 is 15 amino acids long.

This clonotype was counted many times. The V and J genes are TRBV14 and TRBJ2-7; perhaps TRBD2 as D (6 bases). The V and J ends lost 3 bases and 1 base respectively, with 13 bases between them. Germline V gives CDR1 SGHDN, CDR2 FVKESK. This CDR3 comprises 15 residues. CDR3 loop: CASSHLLAPSYEQYF. In nucleotides, the CDR3 is TGTGCCAGCAGCCATCTGCTAGCGCCTTCCTACGAGCAGTACTTC.

The chain combines TRBV14 with TRBJ2-4, with TRBD2 matching over 8 bases. The V and J ends lost 0 bases and 0 bases, in that order; junction bases with no gene match: 1. The CDR3 covers 16 residues. Germline V gives CDR1 SGHDN, CDR2 FVKESK. The CDR3 DNA follows: TGTGCCAGCAGCCAAGACGGGAGGGTAGCCAAAAACATTCAGTACTTC. This encodes CASSQDGRVAKNIQYF.

The chain has TRBV2 and TRBJ2-4; D remains unclear. The DNA end lines up better with TRBJ2-7; the J call may be wrong. This CDR3 has 14 residues. In germline, CDR1 is SNHLY, CDR2 FYNNEI. The CDR3 nucleotides read TGTGCCAGCAGTGAAGCCGCACCGGGTCTCGAGCAGTACTTC. Its protein product is CASSEAAPGLEQYF.

This clonotype was seen ten or more times. This rearrangement joins TRBV6-1 to TRBJ2-5; 10 nucleotides agree with TRBD2. CDR1 and CDR2 from the germline V gene are MNHNS and SASEGT. V lost 4 bases, J lost 5 bases, and 7 bases stayed unmatched. The CDR3 covers 15 residues. The chain's CDR3 is CASSVTSGVLETQYF. Here the CDR3 DNA reads TGTGCCAGCAGTGTCACTAGCGGGGTCCTTGAGACCCAGTACTTC.

In its sample, this clonotype was seen a few times. This chain links TRBV10-1 with TRBJ2-3, with D possibly being TRBD1 (5 bases). Germline values: CDR1 WNHNN, CDR2 SYGVQD (reference sequence). CDR3 length: 14 residues. V lost 4 bases to trimming and J lost 2 bases, with 10 bases between them. The CDR3 loop is CASSGQMITDTQYF. The CDR3 region has the DNA TGCGCCAGCAGTGGACAGATGATCACAGATACGCAGTATTTT.

This clonotype occurred a few times. The J gene is TRBJ2-7, the V gene TRBV7-9; TRBD2 matches 7 bases. The CDR3 totals 16 residues. Germline CDR1 and CDR2: SEHNR and FQNEAQ (reference sequence). V lost 1 base and J lost 1; bases outside the gene matches: 7. In DNA, the CDR3 is TGTGCCAGCAGCTTAGTAATATCTAGCGGATCCTACGAGCAGTACTTC. The encoded protein is CASSLVISSGSYEQYF.

The rearrangement links TRBV11-2 to TRBJ2-4; possibly TRBD2 for D (5 bases). Germline V gene sequence: CDR1 SGHAT, CDR2 FQNNGV. V lost 0 bases and J 1 base, leaving 10 bases between the germline ends. The CDR3 totals 16 residues. DNA of the CDR3: TGTGCCAGCAGCTTAGAGCCGGGGATGGCCAAAAACATTCAGTACTTC. It codes for CASSLEPGMAKNIQYF.